Listed below are T cell receptor beta chains from one sample, sequenced in a study of blood T cell repertoires in COVID-19. TCRdb's table, derived via immunoSEQ multiplex PCR, lists solely in-frame clones and lacks some. This sample has around 100,000 clones, with 80% to 95% found just once. Source material: peripheral blood. The source of these receptors is a man aged 45-65 years with active COVID-19. Each CDR3 is given with its conserved first and last residue. Fields, in order: clone size, V gene, D gene, J gene, CDR3 protein, CDR3 DNA. D genes are given only for firm matches. Rows give clone size only sometimes, using once, few, many, or a class for an expanded clone.

>-|TRBV4-1|-|TRBJ1-2
CASSQVGTLYGYTF
TGCGCCAGCAGCCAAGTCGGGACACTCTATGGCTACACCTTC
>-|TRBV24-1|TRBD1|TRBJ2-5
CATSDQLRDRGPETQYF
TGTGCCACCAGTGACCAGCTCCGGGACAGGGGGCCGGAGACCCAGTACTTC
>-|TRBV6-5|-|TRBJ1-5
CASSRRGPSNQPQHF
TGTGCCAGCAGCCGGCGAGGGCCGAGCAATCAGCCCCAGCATTTT
>once|TRBV5-1|-|TRBJ2-7
CASSYTGPYEQYF
TGCGCCAGCAGTTATACAGGGCCCTACGAGCAGTACTTC
>-|TRBV10-3|TRBD1|TRBJ1-1
CAISLTGTEAFF
TGTGCCATCTCGTTGACAGGGACTGAAGCTTTCTTT
>-|TRBV6-2/TRBV6-3|TRBD2|TRBJ2-4
CASSPRGGGNIQYF
TGTGCCAGCAGTCCCCGGGGCGGGGGAAACATTCAGTACTTC
>-|TRBV6-6|-|TRBJ1-2
CASATGRVGYTF
TGTGCCAGCGCCACGGGGAGGGTTGGCTACACCTTC
>once|TRBV5-4|TRBD1|TRBJ1-3
CASSQGAGNTIYF
TGTGCCAGCAGCCAGGGGGCTGGAAACACCATATATTTT
>-|TRBV15|-|TRBJ1-3
CATSREDSSGNTIYF
TGTGCCACCAGCAGAGAAGACAGCTCTGGAAACACCATATATTTT
>-|TRBV4-1|-|TRBJ1-2
CASSQVGAQNGGYTF
TGCGCCAGCAGCCAAGTAGGGGCGCAGAATGGGGGCTACACCTTC
>once|TRBV6-5|-|TRBJ2-3
CASSRSISTDTQYF
TGTGCCAGCAGCCGCAGTATTAGCACAGATACGCAGTATTTT
>-|TRBV29-1|-|TRBJ2-5
CSVDSQETQYF
TGCAGCGTTGACAGCCAAGAGACCCAGTACTTC
>-|TRBV20-1|-|TRBJ1-1
CSAGRTEAFF
TGCAGTGCTGGGAGAACTGAAGCTTTCTTT
>-|TRBV20-1|TRBD2|TRBJ2-1
CSASASGISYNEQFF
TGCAGTGCTAGTGCCAGCGGGATTTCCTACAATGAGCAGTTCTTC
>-|TRBV7-9|TRBD2|TRBJ2-3
CASSLGGLAGTDTQYF
TGTGCCAGCAGCTTAGGTGGACTAGCAGGCACAGATACGCAGTATTTT
>-|TRBV7-3|-|TRBJ2-2
CASSLTPGTLNTGELFF
TGTGCCAGCAGCTTAACTCCCGGGACACTGAACACCGGGGAGCTGTTTTTT
>once|TRBV6-6|-|TRBJ1-1
CASSYPEGNTEAFF
TGTGCCAGCAGTTACCCTGAGGGGAACACTGAAGCTTTCTTT
>-|TRBV18|-|TRBJ1-5
CASSPGQNQPQHF
TGTGCCAGCTCACCAGGACAGAATCAGCCCCAGCATTTT
>-|TRBV4-1|TRBD2|TRBJ2-1
CASSPGDGGADEQFF
TGCGCCAGCAGCCCAGGGGACGGGGGGGCCGATGAGCAGTTCTTC
>-|TRBV19|TRBD1|TRBJ1-2
CASSILGQTPKGYTF
TGTGCCAGTAGTATATTGGGACAGACACCCAAAGGCTACACCTTC
>-|TRBV5-1|TRBD2|TRBJ2-5
CASSFGAGANGGTQYF
TGCGCCAGCAGCTTTGGAGCGGGAGCAAATGGAGGGACCCAGTACTTC
>few|TRBV6-1|TRBD1|TRBJ2-2
CASSEATGTGGVITGELFF
TGTGCCAGCAGTGAAGCAACCGGGACAGGGGGCGTTATCACCGGGGAGCTGTTTTTT
>-|TRBV5-4|-|TRBJ2-7
CASRIFGQSYEQYF
TGTGCCAGTCGAATCTTTGGACAGTCCTACGAGCAGTACTTC
>-|TRBV3-1/TRBV3-2|-|TRBJ2-2
CASSRSGTPGELFF
TGTGCCAGCAGTCGTTCCGGGACACCCGGGGAGCTGTTTTTT
>-|TRBV7-9|-|TRBJ2-4
CASSIIEGVAKNIQYF
TGTGCCAGCAGCATAATAGAGGGGGTAGCCAAAAACATTCAGTACTTC
>-|TRBV7-8|TRBD1|TRBJ1-2
CASSRGQGGFGYTF
TGTGCCAGCAGCCGGGGACAGGGCGGTTTCGGCTACACCTTC
>-|TRBV12-3/TRBV12-4|-|TRBJ1-1
CASSGRRAFF
TGTGCCAGCAGCGGGAGAAGGGCTTTCTTT
>-|TRBV6-5|-|TRBJ1-1
CASSRQTLNTEAFF
TGTGCCAGCAGCCGACAGACTTTGAACACTGAAGCTTTCTTT
>once|TRBV2|TRBD1|TRBJ1-5
CASSDQGARNQPQHF
TGTGCCAGCAGTGATCAGGGGGCTCGCAATCAGCCCCAGCATTTT
>-|TRBV27|TRBD1|TRBJ2-1
CANLGGTELNNEQFF
TGTGCCAACCTAGGGGGCACCGAATTAAACAATGAGCAGTTCTTC
>-|TRBV2|-|TRBJ2-7
CASSEGAGTYEQYF
TGTGCCAGCAGTGAAGGGGCAGGGACCTACGAGCAGTACTTC
>-|TRBV6-6|TRBD2|TRBJ2-1
CASSPPKGLAGNNEQFF
TGTGCCAGCAGTCCCCCAAAGGGACTAGCGGGAAACAATGAGCAGTTCTTC
>-|TRBV15|-|TRBJ1-3
CATSRDLGAGNTIYF
TGTGCCACCAGCAGAGATCTTGGGGCAGGAAACACCATATATTTT
>-|TRBV7-8|-|TRBJ1-5
CASSLGLNQPQHF
TGTGCCAGCAGCTTAGGGCTTAATCAGCCCCAGCATTTT
>once|TRBV19|TRBD1|TRBJ2-6
CASSPRGLSAGANVLTF
TGTGCCAGTAGTCCCAGGGGGCTGTCGGCTGGGGCCAACGTCCTGACTTTC
>once|TRBV6-5|TRBD1|TRBJ1-2
CASSITGGGYTF
TGTGCCAGCAGTATAACAGGGGGCGGCTACACCTTC
>-|TRBV7-6|-|TRBJ1-4
CASSLAERGTNEKLFF
TGTGCCAGCAGCTTAGCGGAGCGGGGGACTAATGAAAAACTGTTTTTT
>-|TRBV7-9|-|TRBJ2-3
CASSLSVVAGATDTQYF
TGTGCCAGCAGCTTGTCGGTCGTCGCGGGGGCCACAGATACGCAGTATTTT
>once|TRBV19|TRBD1|TRBJ1-2
CASSIDRTGLYGYTF
TGTGCCAGTAGTATAGACCGGACAGGGCTCTATGGCTACACCTTC
>-|TRBV6-6|TRBD1|TRBJ2-1
CASSNTGTGTNEQFF
TGTGCCAGCAGTAACACAGGGACAGGGACCAATGAGCAGTTCTTC
>-|TRBV19|-|TRBJ1-2
CASRTSHRYTF
TGTGCCAGCAGAACATCCCATCGCTACACCTTC
>-|TRBV2|-|TRBJ1-4
CASSEALGAGEKLFF
TGTGCCAGCAGTGAAGCGTTGGGGGCTGGGGAAAAACTGTTTTTT
>-|TRBV18|-|TRBJ1-2
CASSPATANYGYTF
TGTGCCAGCTCACCCGCGACAGCTAACTATGGCTACACCTTC
>-|TRBV9|-|TRBJ1-6
CASSPRGSSYNSPLHF
TGTGCCAGCAGCCCAAGGGGGAGCTCCTATAATTCACCCCTCCACTTT
>-|TRBV6-5|TRBD1|TRBJ1-5
CASTNRGLGSQPQHF
TGTGCCAGCACCAACAGGGGGCTAGGAAGTCAGCCCCAGCATTTT
>-|TRBV19|TRBD1|TRBJ2-5
CASRRRDRVYETQYF
TGTGCCAGTAGGCGAAGGGACAGGGTCTATGAGACCCAGTACTTC